This TCR beta chain was observed in a study of shared clonotypes between healthy human individuals. On the study more broadly: Three CD4 naive, three CD4 memory, two CD8 naive and one CD8 memory plate were used per donor. Study-wide results and caveats: Having only a few donors restricted how much genetic and exposure-history diversity was captured. Generally, estimated richness proved larger in naive subsets than it did in memory subsets. Rarefaction curves obtained for sorted subsets showed sequencing incomplete despite large depth.

Per the germline V gene, CDR1 is KGHSH and CDR2 is LQKENI. This CDR3 contains 16 residues. V shed 3 bases, J shed 1 base, and the junction held 9 bases outside the gene matches. Comments on this clone: The antigen is undetermined.

Here immunoSEQ multiplex PCR was the method, and the copy in TCRdb shows in-frame clones only, minus some. The sample holds more than 2,000,000 clones, over 85% seen once. The genes are TRBV18 and TRBJ2-7; 7 bases map to TRBD1. Sequencing used naive CD4+ T cells from PBMCs. Subset specified: CD45RA+ positively selected. This TCR derives from a man younger than 35 in good health. Some clones in this sample may be carry-over from other donors' samples. The DNA of the CDR3 is TGTGCCAGCTCACCTTACGGACAGGCATTGTCCTACGAGCAGTACTTC. This gives the protein CASSPYGQALSYEQYF.